Only a few counts were recorded for the clone carrying this T cell receptor beta chain. Its antigen is not identified. The sample is drawn from a study of cytomegalovirus exposure and HLA in healthy donors. Study-wide points: There were three CMV-associated chains whose specificity for CMV antigens was confirmed in vitro.

The PCR had 60 Vbeta and 13 Jbeta primers. Measured with immunoSEQ multiplex PCR; TCRdb has only the in-frame clones, and not every one. This sample has tens of thousands of clones, with more than 55% found just once. The germline V and J ends were trimmed by 2 bases and 3 bases, with 11 bases remaining between them. In germline, CDR1 is MNHEY, CDR2 SVGAGI. This CDR3 is 14 amino acids long. The source material was PBMCs. The TCR sequence derives from a woman in her forties or fifties in good health and CMV-seropositive. The J gene is TRBJ2-7, the V gene TRBV6-5; D might be TRBD1 (6 bases). The DNA for the CDR3 is TGTGCCAGCAGTTACGGGGACACGGACTACGAGCAGTACTTC. Its translation: CASSYGDTDYEQYF.